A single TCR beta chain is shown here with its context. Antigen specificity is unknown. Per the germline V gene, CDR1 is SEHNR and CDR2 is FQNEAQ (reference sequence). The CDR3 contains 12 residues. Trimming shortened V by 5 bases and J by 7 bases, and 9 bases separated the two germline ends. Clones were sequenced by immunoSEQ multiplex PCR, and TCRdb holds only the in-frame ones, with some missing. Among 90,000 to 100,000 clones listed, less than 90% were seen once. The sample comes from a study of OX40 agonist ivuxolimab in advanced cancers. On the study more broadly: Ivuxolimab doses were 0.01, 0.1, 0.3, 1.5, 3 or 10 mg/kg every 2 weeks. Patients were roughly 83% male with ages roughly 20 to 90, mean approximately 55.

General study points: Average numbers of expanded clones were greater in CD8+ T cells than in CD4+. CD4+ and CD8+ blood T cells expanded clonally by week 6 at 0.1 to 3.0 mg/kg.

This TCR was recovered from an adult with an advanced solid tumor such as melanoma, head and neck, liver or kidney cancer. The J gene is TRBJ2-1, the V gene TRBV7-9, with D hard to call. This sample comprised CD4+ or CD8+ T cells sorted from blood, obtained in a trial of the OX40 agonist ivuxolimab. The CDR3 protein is CASSVPRNEQFF. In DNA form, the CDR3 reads TGTGCCAGCAGCGTACCTAGGAATGAGCAGTTCTTC.